This paragraph covers one T cell receptor beta chain sequence. What it binds is unknown. These data originate in a study of cytomegalovirus exposure and HLA in healthy donors. Study summary: For the approximately 400 genotyped donors, more than 80% fell within the Caucasian-associated ancestry cluster. Points from the study as a whole: With DRB1 most and HLA-C fewest, TCR association rates differed between HLA loci in a later analysis. Certain indistinguishable V segments, among them TRBV6-2 and TRBV6-3, were excluded. Reported performance of the classifier showed diagnosis of cytomegalovirus status with high specificity and sensitivity.

From germline, CDR1 is SGDLS and CDR2 YYNGEE. Trimming removed 0 bases at V and 6 bases at J, with 10 bases between. The CDR3 runs 13 residues. Amplification used 60 Vbeta primers and 13 Jbeta primers. Measured with immunoSEQ multiplex PCR; TCRdb has only the in-frame clones, and not every one. The table lists about 110,000 clones, around 88% of them singletons, with less than 2% in the top ten. This clonotype was obtained from a man in his forties or fifties in good health and CMV-seronegative. This chain connects TRBV9 to TRBJ2-7, with a weak D call TRBD2 (6 bases). Source material: PBMCs. CDR3 in amino acids: CASSVASEGEQYF. The CDR3 DNA follows: TGTGCCAGCAGCGTAGCTTCGGAGGGCGAGCAGTACTTC.